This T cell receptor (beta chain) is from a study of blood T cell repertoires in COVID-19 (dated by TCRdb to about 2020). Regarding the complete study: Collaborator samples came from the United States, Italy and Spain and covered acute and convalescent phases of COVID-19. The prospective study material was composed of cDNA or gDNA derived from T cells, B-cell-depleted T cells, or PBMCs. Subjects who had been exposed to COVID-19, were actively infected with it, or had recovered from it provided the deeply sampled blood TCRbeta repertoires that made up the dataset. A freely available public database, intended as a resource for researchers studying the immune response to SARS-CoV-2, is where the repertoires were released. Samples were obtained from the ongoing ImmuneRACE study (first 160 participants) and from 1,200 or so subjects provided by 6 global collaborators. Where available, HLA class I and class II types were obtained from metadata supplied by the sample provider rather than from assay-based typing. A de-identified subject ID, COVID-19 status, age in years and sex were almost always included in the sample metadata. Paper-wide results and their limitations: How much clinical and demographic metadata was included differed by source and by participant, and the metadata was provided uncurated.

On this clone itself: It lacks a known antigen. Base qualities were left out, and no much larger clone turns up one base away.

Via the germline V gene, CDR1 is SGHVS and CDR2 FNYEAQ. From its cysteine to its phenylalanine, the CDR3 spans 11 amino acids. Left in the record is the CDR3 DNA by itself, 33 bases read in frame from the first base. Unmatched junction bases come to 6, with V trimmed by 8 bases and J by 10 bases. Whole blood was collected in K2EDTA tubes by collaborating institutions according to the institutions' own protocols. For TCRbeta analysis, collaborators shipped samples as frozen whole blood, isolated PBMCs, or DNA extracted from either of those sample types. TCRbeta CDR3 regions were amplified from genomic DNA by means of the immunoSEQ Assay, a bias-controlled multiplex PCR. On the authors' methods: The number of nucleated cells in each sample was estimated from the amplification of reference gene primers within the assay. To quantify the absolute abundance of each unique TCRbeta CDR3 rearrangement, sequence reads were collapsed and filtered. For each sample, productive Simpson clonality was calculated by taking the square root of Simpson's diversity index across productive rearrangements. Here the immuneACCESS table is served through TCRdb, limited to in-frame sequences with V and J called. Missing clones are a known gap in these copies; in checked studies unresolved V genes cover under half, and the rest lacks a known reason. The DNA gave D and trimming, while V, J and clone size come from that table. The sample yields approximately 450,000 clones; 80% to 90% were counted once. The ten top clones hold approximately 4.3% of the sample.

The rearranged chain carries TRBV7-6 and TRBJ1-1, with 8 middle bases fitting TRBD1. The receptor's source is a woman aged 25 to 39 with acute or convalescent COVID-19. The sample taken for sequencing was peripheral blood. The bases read TGTGCCAGCGAACAGGGGGGTAGAGCTTTCTTT. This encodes CASEQGGRAFF.